This T cell receptor beta chain was identified in a study of blood T cell repertoires in COVID-19. Overall study: The origin of the acute and convalescent COVID-19 samples was the United States, Italy and Spain.

The CDR3 sequence is 14 residues long. Trimming cost V 4 bases and J 4 bases; bases outside gene matches: 6. Germline CDR1 reads WNHNN; CDR2 reads SYGVQD (reference sequence). Original methodology: Researchers report that nucleated cell counts were estimated from reference gene primer amplification. Method: immunoSEQ multiplex PCR; TCRdb's copy keeps in-frame clones and lacks some. For V, J and clone size, that table is used; D and trimming come from the DNA. The repertoire includes around 71,000 clones, about 79% of them detected once, and 28% sits in the top ten. The chain uses TRBV10-1 and TRBJ2-7; 8 bases line up with TRBD1. The TCR originated in a man aged 70 or older with acute or convalescent COVID-19. Sequenced material: peripheral blood. CDR3 sequence reads: CASSGTGSKYEQYF. For the CDR3, the DNA is TGCGCCAGCAGTGGGACAGGGTCTAAATACGAGCAGTACTTC.